The next 16 T cell receptor beta chains were all read from a single sample in a study of T-cell memory formation after mild COVID-19 (dated by TCRdb to the early 2020s). Library method: 5' RACE. Sequencing was carried out with an Illumina NovaSeq 6000. TCRdb trimmed public reads at Q25 via fastp, called clones via MiXCR and kept in-frame beta chains. Identical CDR3 protein sequences are pooled into one entry, listed with their most common genes and DNA. Across this sample there are 450,000 or so distinct CDR3 sequences, with around a quarter seen only once. The biggest ten clones account for around 12% of the sample. Input material: PBMCs or a T cell subset sorted from them (not recorded which). These receptors came from an adult woman who had mild COVID-19 (a few samples of this study predate the infection). The sample titles of this study are shuffled in the database, so cell type and time point are left out; the donor was told from shared clones.

This chain joins TRBV5-8 and TRBJ2-7; a possible D gene is TRBD1 (5 bases). CDR1 is SGHTS, CDR2 YDEGEE, per germline. V dropped 2 bases and J dropped 3 bases, with 9 bases sitting between them. This CDR3 has 13 residues. The chain's CDR3 is CASSFQGGYEQYF. DNA for the CDR3: TGTGCCAGCAGCTTCCAGGGCGGCTACGAGCAGTACTTC.

The V gene is TRBV24-1, the J gene TRBJ2-1; perhaps TRBD1 as D (5 bases). CDR3 length: 13 amino acids. The germline V and J ends were trimmed by 9 bases and 6 bases, with 14 bases remaining between them. Germline CDR1 and CDR2: KGHDR and SFDVKD. For the CDR3, the DNA is TGTGCCACCCAAGGTCAGGGTCCCAATGAGCAGTTCTTC. Protein product: CATQGQGPNEQFF.

The chain joins TRBV6-5 to TRBJ2-5; 10 nucleotides align to TRBD1. CDR1 is MNHEY and CDR2 is SVGAGI in the germline V gene. V gave up 6 bases and J gave up 2 bases; unmatched junction bases: 6. The CDR3 runs to 15 residues. The CDR3 loop reads CASRWTGGRQETQYF. Here the CDR3 DNA reads TGTGCCAGCAGATGGACAGGGGGTAGACAAGAGACCCAGTACTTC.

This clonotype was counted a few times. The rearrangement joins TRBV7-3 to TRBJ2-1; 9 bases are a match to TRBD1. This CDR3 region has 15 residues. V dropped 5 bases and J dropped 9; count of bases not matched to a gene: 11. In germline, CDR1 is SGHTA, CDR2 FQGTGA. The CDR3 region has the DNA TGTGCCAGCAGCGAGTCGGGACAGGGAGTAACTGAGCAGTTCTTC. It codes for CASSESGQGVTEQFF.

The V call is TRBV20-1, the J call TRBJ2-1; a weak D match, TRBD2 (6 bases). Per the germline V gene, CDR1 is DFQATT and CDR2 is SNEGSKA (reference sequence). V gave up 5 bases and J gave up 14 bases, with 19 bases separating them. The CDR3 contains 12 residues. The CDR3 nucleotides are TGCAGTGCTCCCGGGACTCCAAATCTCGAGTTCTTC. Its protein product is CSAPGTPNLEFF.

The V gene is TRBV7-9, the J gene TRBJ1-2, with a tentative D call TRBD1 (5 bases). V lost 5 bases and J lost 4, with 23 bases in between. CDR1 and CDR2 from the germline V gene are SEHNR and FQNEAQ (reference sequence). This CDR3 region has 17 residues. CDR3 protein: CASSHARSRDSLYGYTF. The CDR3 nucleotides read TGTGCCAGCAGCCATGCCAGATCCAGAGACAGCCTCTATGGCTACACCTTC. The variable domain in full, completed from reference TRBV7-9 and TRBJ1-2, reads DTGVSQNPRHKITKRGQNVTFRCDPISEHNRLYWYRQTLGQGPEFLTYFQNEAQLEKSRLLSDRFSAERPKGSFSTLEIQRTEQGDSAMYLCASSHARSRDSLYGYTFGSGTRLTVV.

V gene TRBV25-1 combines with J gene TRBJ2-5; maybe TRBD2 (5 bases). Germline lookup yields CDR1 MGHDK and CDR2 SYGVNS. The CDR3 totals 14 residues. Trimming stripped 4 bases from V and 5 bases from J, with 14 bases between. The CDR3 is CASSVVPGGETQYF. The CDR3 coding sequence is TGTGCCAGCAGTGTGGTCCCCGGAGGCGAGACCCAGTACTTC.

J is TRBJ1-2 and V is TRBV18; D unclear. This CDR3 is 11 amino acids long. V lost 2 bases and J 7 bases, leaving 5 bases between the germline ends. CDR1 is KGHSH and CDR2 is LQKENI in the germline V gene. The CDR3 nucleotides read TGTGCCAGCTCACCAAACAGTGGCTACACCTTC. Amino acids: CASSPNSGYTF.

This clonotype occurred a few times. The rearrangement joins TRBV7-2 to TRBJ2-1, with 11 positions matching TRBD2. J gave up 7 bases and V 3 bases, and 5 bases lay outside the gene matches. The CDR3 extends over 15 amino acids. The germline gives CDR1 SGHTA, CDR2 FQGNSA. The CDR3: CASSLTSGKRNEQFF. For the CDR3, the DNA is TGTGCCAGCAGCTTGACTAGCGGGAAACGGAATGAGCAGTTCTTC.

The chain combines TRBV7-3 with TRBJ2-7; D unresolved. The CDR3 is 13 residues long. Germline values: CDR1 SGHTA, CDR2 FQGTGA. Trimming left V 4 bases short and J 7 bases short, with 14 bases between. CDR3 residues: CASSSQPVREQYF. CDR3 bases: TGTGCCAGCAGCTCCCAGCCCGTCCGAGAGCAGTACTTC.

This clonotype was recorded a few times. The gene calls are TRBV11-2 and TRBJ2-4; D tentatively reads TRBD1 or TRBD2 (5 bases each). This CDR3 spans 13 amino acids. The V end lost 4 bases, the J end lost 12 bases, and 16 bases lay between the germline ends. CDR1 SGHAT and CDR2 FQNNGV come from the germline V gene. The CDR3 nucleotides read TGTGCCAGCAGCTCCTCGATCAGGGAGTCTCAGTACTTC. It codes for CASSSSIRESQYF.

The chain recombines TRBV6-5 with TRBJ1-2, with D possibly being TRBD1 (5 bases). V was clipped by 6 bases and J by 4 bases, with 21 bases between them. Per germline, CDR1 MNHEY and CDR2 SVGAGI. The CDR3 length is 16 residues. CDR3 residues: CASSPPGRGRGYGYTF. CDR3 nucleotides: TGTGCCAGCAGCCCCCCGGGGAGGGGAAGAGGCTATGGCTACACCTTC.

This clonotype was found a few times. The chain has TRBV25-1 and TRBJ2-1; 9 bases line up with TRBD2. Germline CDR1 reads MGHDK; CDR2 reads SYGVNS. The V segment lost 1 base and the J segment 4 bases; nucleotides outside the gene matches: 26. There are 23 residues in the CDR3. In DNA form, the CDR3 reads TGTGCCAGCAGTGAATCGGGTGGCAGGGGGGAGGTGGCTAGCGGGATGATATACAATGAGCAGTTCTTC. Its protein is CASSESGGRGEVASGMIYNEQFF.

A word on this clonotype: In this CDR3 the conserved last residue, phenylalanine or tryptophan, is missing, so a read error is likely. The V call is TRBV24-1, the J call TRBJ1-5, with D hard to call. Germline V CDR1 and CDR2: KGHDR, SFDVKD. Trimming pared 0 bases from V and 11 bases from J, leaving 13 bases between. The CDR3 spans 14 residues. Here the CDR3 DNA reads TGTGCCACCAGTGATTTGCAGCGGAGATGGGCCCAGCATTCT. Its translation is CATSDLQRRWAQHS.

The V gene is TRBV4-2, the J gene TRBJ2-5, with D perhaps given as TRBD1 or TRBD2 (5 bases each). Germline CDR1 reads LGHNA; CDR2 reads YNFKEQ. CDR3 size: 17 residues. Trimming shortened V by 1 base and J by 4 bases, and 19 bases separated the two germline ends. CDR3 in amino acids: CASSQGATLSGGETQYF. The CDR3 region has the DNA TGTGCCAGCAGCCAAGGGGCGACCCTATCTGGGGGAGAGACCCAGTACTTC.

This clonotype was seen a few times. This rearrangement joins TRBV12-3 or TRBV12-4 to TRBJ2-7; 11 positions match TRBD2. This CDR3 contains 15 residues. The trim removed 6 bases at V and 3 bases at J, leaving 7 bases unmatched. CDR3 in DNA: TGTGCCAGCAGCCCCGGACTAGCGGGCCACTACGAGCAGTACTTC. Protein sequence: CASSPGLAGHYEQYF.